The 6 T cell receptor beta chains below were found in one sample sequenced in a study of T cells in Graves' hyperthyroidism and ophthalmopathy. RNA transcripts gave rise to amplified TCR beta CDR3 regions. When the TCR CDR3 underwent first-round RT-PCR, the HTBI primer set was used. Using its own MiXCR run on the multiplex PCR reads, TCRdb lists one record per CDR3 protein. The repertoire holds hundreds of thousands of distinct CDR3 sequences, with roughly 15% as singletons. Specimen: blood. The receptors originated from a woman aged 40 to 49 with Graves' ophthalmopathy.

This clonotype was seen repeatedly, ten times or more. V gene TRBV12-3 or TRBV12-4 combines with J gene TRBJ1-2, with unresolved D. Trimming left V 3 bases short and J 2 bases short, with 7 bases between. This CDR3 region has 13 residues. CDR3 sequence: CASSFGLNYGYTF. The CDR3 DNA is TGTGCCAGCAGTTTTGGGCTGAACTATGGCTACACCTTC.

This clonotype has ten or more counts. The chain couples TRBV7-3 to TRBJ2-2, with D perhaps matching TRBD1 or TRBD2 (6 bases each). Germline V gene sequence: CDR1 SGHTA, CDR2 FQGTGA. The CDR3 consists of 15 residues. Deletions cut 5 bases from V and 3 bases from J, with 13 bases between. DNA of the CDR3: TGTGCCAGCAGCCCCGTTGGGGGGCACACCGGGGAGCTGTTTTTT. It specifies CASSPVGGHTGELFF.

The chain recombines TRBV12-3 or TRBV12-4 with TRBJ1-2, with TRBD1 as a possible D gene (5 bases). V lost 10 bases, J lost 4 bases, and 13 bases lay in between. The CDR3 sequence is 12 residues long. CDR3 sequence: CAMGRQTYGYTF. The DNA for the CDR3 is TGTGCCATGGGGAGACAGACCTATGGCTACACCTTC.

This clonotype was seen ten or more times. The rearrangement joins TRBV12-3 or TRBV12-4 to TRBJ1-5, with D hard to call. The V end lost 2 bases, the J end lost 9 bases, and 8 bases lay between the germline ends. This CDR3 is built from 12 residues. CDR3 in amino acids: CASSLLSRPQHF. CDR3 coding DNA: TGTGCCAGCAGTTTACTGTCGCGGCCCCAGCATTTT.

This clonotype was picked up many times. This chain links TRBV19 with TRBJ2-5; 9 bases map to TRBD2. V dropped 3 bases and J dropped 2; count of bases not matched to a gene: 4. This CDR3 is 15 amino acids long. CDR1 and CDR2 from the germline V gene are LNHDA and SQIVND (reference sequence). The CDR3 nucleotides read TGTGCCAGTAGTATGAGCGGGAGGTTTCAAGAGACCCAGTACTTC. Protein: CASSMSGRFQETQYF.

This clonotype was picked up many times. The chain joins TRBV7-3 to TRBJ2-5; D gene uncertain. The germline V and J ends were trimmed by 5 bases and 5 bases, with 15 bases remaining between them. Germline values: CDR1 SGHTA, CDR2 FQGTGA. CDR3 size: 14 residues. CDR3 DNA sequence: TGTGCCAGCAGCCAAACAGCCCTGGGGGAGACCCAGTACTTC. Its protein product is CASSQTALGETQYF.